This record looks at one T cell receptor (beta chain) sequence and its context. Its cognate antigen is unknown. Sequencing used immunoSEQ multiplex PCR; TCRdb keeps in-frame clones, though not all of them. The data hold about 110,000 clones, with about nine tenths observed a single time. This sample stems from a study of T cell responses to AZD1222 COVID-19 vaccine. Study conclusions and caveats: Mostly white British, mostly female donors; authors suggested clonal diversity may be underestimated. Recipients of two AZD1222 doses showed rising Spike-specific TCR breadth and depth. Repertoire sampling was restricted to post-peak T cell response timepoints.

Germline V CDR1 and CDR2: SGHRS, YFSETQ. J was trimmed by 1 base and V by 0 bases; bases with no gene match: 3. CDR3 length equals 18 residues. The input for sequencing was peripheral blood, taken on day 0 of MenACWY control vaccination. This rearrangement joins TRBV5-1 to TRBJ2-1, with 14 bases aligning to TRBD2. This TCR came from an adult in good health. The CDR3 loop is CASSLAGTSGGSYNEQFF. For the CDR3, the DNA is TGCGCCAGCAGCTTGGCCGGGACTAGCGGGGGATCCTACAATGAGCAGTTCTTC. Together with reference TRBV5-1 and TRBJ2-1, the CDR3 gives the full variable domain: KAGVTQTPRYLIKTRGQQVTLSCSPISGHRSVSWYQQTPGQGLQFLFEYFSETQRNKGNFPGRFSGRQFSNSRSEMNVSTLELGDSALYLCASSLAGTSGGSYNEQFFGPGTRLTVL.